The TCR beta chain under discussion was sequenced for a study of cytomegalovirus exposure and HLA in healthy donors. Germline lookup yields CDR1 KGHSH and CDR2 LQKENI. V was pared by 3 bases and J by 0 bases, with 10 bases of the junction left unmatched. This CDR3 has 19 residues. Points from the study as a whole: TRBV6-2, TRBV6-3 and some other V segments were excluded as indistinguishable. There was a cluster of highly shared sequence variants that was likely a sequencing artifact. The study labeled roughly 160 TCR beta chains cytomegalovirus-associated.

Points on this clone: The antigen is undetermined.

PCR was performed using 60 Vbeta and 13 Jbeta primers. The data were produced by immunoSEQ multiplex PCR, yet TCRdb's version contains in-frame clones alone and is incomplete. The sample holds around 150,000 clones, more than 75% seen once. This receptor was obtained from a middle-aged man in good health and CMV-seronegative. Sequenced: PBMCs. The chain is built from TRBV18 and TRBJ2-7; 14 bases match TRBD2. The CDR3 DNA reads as TGTGCCAGCTCACCTCCTGGACTAGCGGGGGGACCTAACTCCTACGAGCAGTACTTC. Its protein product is CASSPPGLAGGPNSYEQYF.